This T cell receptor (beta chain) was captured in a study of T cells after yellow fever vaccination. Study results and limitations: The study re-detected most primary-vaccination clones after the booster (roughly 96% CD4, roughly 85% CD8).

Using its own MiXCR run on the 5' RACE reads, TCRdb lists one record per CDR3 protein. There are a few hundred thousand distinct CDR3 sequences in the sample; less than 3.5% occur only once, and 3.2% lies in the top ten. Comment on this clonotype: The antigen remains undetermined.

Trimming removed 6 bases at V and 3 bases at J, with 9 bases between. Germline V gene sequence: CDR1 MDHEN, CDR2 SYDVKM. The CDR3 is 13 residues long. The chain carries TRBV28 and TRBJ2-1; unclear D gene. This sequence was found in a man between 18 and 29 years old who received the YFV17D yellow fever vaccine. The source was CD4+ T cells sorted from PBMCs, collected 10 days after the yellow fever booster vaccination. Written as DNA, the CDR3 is TGTGCCAGCAGGAGGTTGAGCTACAATGAGCAGTTCTTC. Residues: CASRRLSYNEQFF. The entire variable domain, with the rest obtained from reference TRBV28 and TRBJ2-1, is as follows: DVKVTQSSRYLVKRTGEKVFLECVQDMDHENMFWYRQDPGLGLRLIYFSYDVKMKEKGDIPEGYSVSREKKERFSLILESASTNQTSMYLCASRRLSYNEQFFGPGTRLTVL.